Listed here are 13 T cell receptor beta chains from one sample, sequenced in a study of blood T cell repertoires in COVID-19. Using immunoSEQ multiplex PCR, the repertoire was profiled, and TCRdb retains in-frame clones only, with some absent. In the table there are a few hundred thousand clones, roughly four fifths of which are singletons. Sample: PBMCs or T cells enriched from blood (not recorded which). These receptors all stem from a woman between 50 and 59 years old who had recovered from COVID-19.

This chain uses TRBV10-3 with TRBJ2-3; possibly TRBD1 for D (7 bases). The ends were cut back, 2 bases at V and 1 base at J, with 16 bases in the middle. Germline V gene lookup returns CDR1 ENHRY and CDR2 SYGVKD. CDR3 length: 17 residues. CDR3 amino acids: CAISEPGGNSGTDTQYF. CDR3 bases: TGTGCCATCAGTGAGCCAGGGGGGAACAGCGGCACAGATACGCAGTATTTT.

CDR3 amino acids: CASSLMSHLGGTANTEAFF. The CDR3 coding sequence is TGTGCCAGCAGCCTTATGAGCCACCTCGGAGGGACAGCGAACACTGAAGCTTTCTTT. V and J are TRBV3-1 (or the pseudogene TRBV3-2) and TRBJ1-1; TRBD1 matches 7 bases. This CDR3 is built from 19 residues. With 4 bases clipped from V and 1 base from J, the junction kept 18 bases outside the gene matches. From germline, CDR1 is LGHDT and CDR2 YNNKEL (reference sequence).

CDR3 in DNA: TGCAGCGTTGAAGAAGGGGGAGCGGGGTACAATGAGCAGTTCTTC. Translation gives CSVEEGGAGYNEQFF. The chain combines TRBV29-1 with TRBJ2-1; tentatively, D is TRBD2 (7 bases). V lost 0 bases, J lost 4 bases, and 13 bases lay in between. The CDR3 sequence is 15 residues long. Per germline, CDR1 SQVTM and CDR2 ANQGSEA.

This clone was detected once. The same CDR3 is also encoded by other DNA sequences in this sample. The chain's CDR3 is CASSQESVNTEAFF. CDR3 bases: TGTGCCAGCAGCCAAGAATCCGTGAACACTGAAGCTTTCTTT. The rearrangement joins TRBV3-1 (or the pseudogene TRBV3-2) to TRBJ1-1; D uncertain. The V gene lost 0 bases and the J gene lost 0 bases, with 5 bases spanning the gap. The CDR3 sequence is 14 residues long. Germline values: CDR1 LGHDT, CDR2 YNNKEL (reference sequence).

The chain joins TRBV28 to TRBJ1-4; D is uncertain. The V end was cut by 6 bases, the J end by 8 bases, with 25 bases between. In germline, CDR1 is MDHEN, CDR2 SYDVKM. The CDR3 has 17 residues. The CDR3 bases are TGTGCCAGCAGCCCCCGGGGTGCTTTAGTTGGTTGGGAAAAACTGTTTTTT. It encodes CASSPRGALVGWEKLFF.

The chain couples TRBV24-1 to TRBJ2-3; tentatively, D is TRBD2 (5 bases). The CDR3 extends over 15 amino acids. The V gene's germline CDR1 is KGHDR and CDR2 SFDVKD. The ends were cut back, 9 bases at V and 6 bases at J, with 21 bases in the middle. The CDR3 sequence is CATARGLTEMDTQYF. CDR3 coding DNA: TGTGCCACCGCACGCGGGCTTACGGAGATGGATACGCAGTATTTT.

The chain uses TRBV9 and TRBJ1-2; TRBD1 might be the D (5 bases). Germline CDR1 SGDLS, CDR2 YYNGEE. V lost 0 bases, J lost 6 bases, and 21 bases lay in between. CDR3 length equals 17 residues. CDR3 sequence reads: CASSVAGGVDGENGYTF. The DNA of the CDR3 is TGTGCCAGCAGCGTAGCGGGGGGGGTGGACGGAGAGAATGGCTACACCTTC.

The chain combines TRBV4-1 with TRBJ2-7, with D perhaps TRBD1 (6 bases). The CDR3 consists of 18 residues. Germline lookup yields CDR1 MGHRA and CDR2 YSYEKL. V shed 1 base and J shed 7 bases, with 26 bases lying between them. The CDR3 is CASSQAYGTSTPGREQYF. The CDR3 nucleotides read TGCGCCAGCAGCCAAGCCTACGGGACATCGACCCCGGGTAGGGAGCAGTACTTC.

The chain recombines TRBV5-4 with TRBJ2-6, with D tentatively TRBD1 (6 bases). CDR1 and CDR2 from the germline V gene are SGHNT and YYREEE (reference sequence). This CDR3 contains 17 residues. V was clipped by 4 bases and J by 5 bases, with 19 bases between them. The CDR3 loop reads CASSRGFGVQRANVLTF. DNA of the CDR3: TGTGCCAGCAGCAGGGGGTTCGGGGTCCAGAGGGCCAACGTCCTGACTTTC. The variable domain in full, completed from reference TRBV5-4 and TRBJ2-6, reads ETGVTQSPTHLIKTRGQQVTLRCSSQSGHNTVSWYQQALGQGPQFIFQYYREEENGRGNFPPRFSGLQFPNYSSELNVNALELDDSALYLCASSRGFGVQRANVLTFGAGSRLTVL.

The rearrangement links TRBV9 to TRBJ1-5; D is unclear. V was shortened by 3 bases and J by 8 bases, with 15 bases between the two germline ends. Germline assignment: CDR1 SGDLS and CDR2 YYNGEE. The CDR3 runs 14 residues. CDR3: CASSAGAGWEPQHF. CDR3 coding DNA: TGTGCCAGCAGCGCGGGAGCGGGTTGGGAGCCCCAGCATTTT. The full variable domain, rest sourced from reference TRBV9 and TRBJ1-5, is DSGVTQTPKHLITATGQRVTLRCSPRSGDLSVYWYQQSLDQGLQFLIQYYNGEERAKGNILERFSAQQFPDLHSELNLSSLELGDSALYFCASSAGAGWEPQHFGDGTRLSIL.

CDR3 in DNA: TGTGCCAGCAGCCCTAGCGGGAGCCACAATGAGCAGTTCTTC. This encodes CASSPSGSHNEQFF. The chain carries TRBV3-1 (or the pseudogene TRBV3-2) and TRBJ2-1, with 10 bases matching TRBD2. V shed 4 bases and J 5 bases; nucleotides not matched to a gene: 2. CDR1 and CDR2 (germline): LGHDT, YNNKEL (reference sequence). The CDR3 extends over 14 amino acids.

The chain is built from TRBV6-4 and TRBJ1-1, with TRBD1 matching 7 bases. Germline loops: CDR1 MRHNA, CDR2 SNTAGT. Unmatched junction bases numbered 13, after V lost 6 bases and J lost 9 bases. CDR3 length: 14 residues. CDR3 DNA: TGTGCCAGCAGAAGACTCCGGGACAGCCAACAAGCTTTCTTT. Its protein product is CASRRLRDSQQAFF.

This clone occurred a few times. Relative to the germline gene, one junction end is altered; a read error may explain this. J is TRBJ2-3 and V is TRBV5-4; 8 bases agree with TRBD2. This CDR3 is built from 15 residues. The V gene's germline CDR1 is SGHNT and CDR2 YYREEE (reference sequence). The CDR3 sequence is CASTLGRGRIDTQYF. CDR3 bases: TGTGCCAGCACCTTGGGGCGCGGGAGGATAGATACGCAGTATTTT.